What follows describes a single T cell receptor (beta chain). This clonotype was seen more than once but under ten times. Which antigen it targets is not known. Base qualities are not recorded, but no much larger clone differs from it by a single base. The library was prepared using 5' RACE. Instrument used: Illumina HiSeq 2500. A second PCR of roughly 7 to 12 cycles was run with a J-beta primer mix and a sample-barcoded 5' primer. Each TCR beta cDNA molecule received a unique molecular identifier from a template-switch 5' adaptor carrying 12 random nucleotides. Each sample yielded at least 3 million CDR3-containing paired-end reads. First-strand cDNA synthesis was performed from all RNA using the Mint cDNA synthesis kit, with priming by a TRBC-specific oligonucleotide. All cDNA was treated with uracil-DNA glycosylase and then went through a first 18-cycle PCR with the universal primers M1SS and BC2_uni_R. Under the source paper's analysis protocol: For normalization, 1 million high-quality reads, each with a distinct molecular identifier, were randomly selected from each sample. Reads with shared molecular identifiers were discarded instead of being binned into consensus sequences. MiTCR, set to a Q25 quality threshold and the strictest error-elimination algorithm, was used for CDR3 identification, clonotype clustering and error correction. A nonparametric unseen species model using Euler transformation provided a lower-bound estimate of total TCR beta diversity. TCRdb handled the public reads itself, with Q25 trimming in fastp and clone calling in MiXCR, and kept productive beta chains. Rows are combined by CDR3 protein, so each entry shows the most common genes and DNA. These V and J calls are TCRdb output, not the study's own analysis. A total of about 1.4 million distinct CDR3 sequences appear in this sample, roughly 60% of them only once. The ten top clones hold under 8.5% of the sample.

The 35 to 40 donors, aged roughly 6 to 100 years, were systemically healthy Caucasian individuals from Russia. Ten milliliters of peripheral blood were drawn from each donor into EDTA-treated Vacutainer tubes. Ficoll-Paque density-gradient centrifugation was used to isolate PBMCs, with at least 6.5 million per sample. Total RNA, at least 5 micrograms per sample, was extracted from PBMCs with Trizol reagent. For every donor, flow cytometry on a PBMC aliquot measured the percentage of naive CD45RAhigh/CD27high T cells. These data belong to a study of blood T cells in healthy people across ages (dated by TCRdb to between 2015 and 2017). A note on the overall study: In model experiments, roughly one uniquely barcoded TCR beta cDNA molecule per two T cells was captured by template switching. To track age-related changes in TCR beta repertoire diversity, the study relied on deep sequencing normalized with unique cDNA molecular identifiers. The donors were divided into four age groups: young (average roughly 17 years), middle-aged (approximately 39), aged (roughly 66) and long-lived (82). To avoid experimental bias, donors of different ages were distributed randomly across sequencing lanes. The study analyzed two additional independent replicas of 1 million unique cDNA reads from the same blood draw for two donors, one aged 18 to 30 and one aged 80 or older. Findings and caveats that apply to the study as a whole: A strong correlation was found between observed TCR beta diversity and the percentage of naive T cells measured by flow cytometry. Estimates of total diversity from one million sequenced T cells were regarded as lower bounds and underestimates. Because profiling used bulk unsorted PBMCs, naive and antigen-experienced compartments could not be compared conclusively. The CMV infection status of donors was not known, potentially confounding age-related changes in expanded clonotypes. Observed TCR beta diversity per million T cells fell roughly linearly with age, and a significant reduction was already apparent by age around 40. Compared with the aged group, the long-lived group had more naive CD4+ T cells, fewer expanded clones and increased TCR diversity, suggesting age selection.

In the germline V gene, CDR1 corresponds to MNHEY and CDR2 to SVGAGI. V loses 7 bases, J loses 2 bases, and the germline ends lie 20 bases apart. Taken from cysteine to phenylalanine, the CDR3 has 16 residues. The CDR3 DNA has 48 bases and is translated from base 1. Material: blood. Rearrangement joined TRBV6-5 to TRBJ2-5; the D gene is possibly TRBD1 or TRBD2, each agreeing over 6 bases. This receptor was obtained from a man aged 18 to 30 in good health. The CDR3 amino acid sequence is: CASMLGLKGGQETQYF. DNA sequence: TGTGCCAGCATGCTGGGCCTTAAGGGGGGTCAAGAGACCCAGTACTTC.